This is a list of T cell receptor beta chains from one sample in a study of cytomegalovirus exposure and HLA in healthy donors. TCRdb's copy holds only in-frame clones and misses some; the assay was immunoSEQ multiplex PCR. Of fewer than 200,000 clones in the sample, roughly 86% are singletons; the top ten hold roughly 6.6%. What was sequenced was PBMCs. Every receptor here comes from a man aged 25 to 45 in good health and CMV-seropositive. CDR3s include the opening cysteine and the closing phenylalanine or tryptophan. A D gene is named only where the DNA matches it firmly. Some rows mark clone size as missing; the rest say once, few, many or name a class of expanded clone.

J gene,V gene,clone size,D gene,CDR3 DNA,CDR3 protein
TRBJ2-7,TRBV6-1,few,-,TGTGCCAGCAGCCGAGGGACACCATACGAGCAGTACTTC,CASSRGTPYEQYF
TRBJ1-5,TRBV27,-,-,TGTGCCAGCAGTTTTGGGGTCCATCAGCCCCAGCATTTT,CASSFGVHQPQHF
TRBJ2-3,TRBV5-1,-,TRBD2,TGCGCCAGCAGCTTGGCCTATACTAGCGGGACTAGCACAGATACGCAGTATTTT,CASSLAYTSGTSTDTQYF
TRBJ2-7,TRBV5-1,-,TRBD2,TGCGCCAGCAGGGTAGCGGGAGGAAGAAACTACGAGCAGTACTTC,CASRVAGGRNYEQYF
TRBJ1-5,TRBV2,-,-,TGTGCCAGCAGGCCCCGGGGCGAGCCCCAGCATTTT,CASRPRGEPQHF
TRBJ2-5,TRBV19,-,TRBD2,TGTGCCAGTAGTATTGGAGCGGGAGGGCAAGAGACCCAGTACTTC,CASSIGAGGQETQYF
TRBJ1-3,TRBV9,-,TRBD1,TGTGCCAGCAGTGGACAGGTAAAAGGAAACACCATATATTTT,CASSGQVKGNTIYF
TRBJ1-1,TRBV6-5,-,-,TGTGCCAGCAGTTACCCCGGAAAGAACACTGAAGCTTTCTTT,CASSYPGKNTEAFF
TRBJ1-1,TRBV28,-,-,TGTGCTACCTGGGGGGCCCCTGAGGCTTTCTTT,CATWGAPEAFF
TRBJ2-7,TRBV6-5,-,TRBD2,TGTGCCAGCAGTCGACTAGCGGGAGGCTACGAGCAGTACTTC,CASSRLAGGYEQYF
TRBJ1-2,TRBV6-5,once,TRBD1,TGTGCCAGCAGTCCCCTCGACAGGGGGCACGGAGGCTACACCTTC,CASSPLDRGHGGYTF
TRBJ2-7,TRBV5-1,-,TRBD1,TGCGCCAGCAGCGTCCTGGGACAGGGCGGGACCGAGCAGTACTTC,CASSVLGQGGTEQYF
TRBJ2-5,TRBV15,-,TRBD2,TGTGCCACCAGCAGAGCCCGACTCCTAGCGGGAATTGAGACCCAGTACTTC,CATSRARLLAGIETQYF
TRBJ2-1,TRBV5-1,-,TRBD2,TGCGCCAGCAGCTTGGGAGCGGGGGCGCCCAATGAGCAGTTCTTC,CASSLGAGAPNEQFF
TRBJ2-7,TRBV18,-,-,TGTGCCAGCTCCCCCCGACGGTCCTCCTACGAGCAGTACTTC,CASSPRRSSYEQYF
TRBJ1-1,TRBV28,-,-,TGTGCCAGCAGTTTATTCGGGGGAATGAACACTGAAGCTTTCTTT,CASSLFGGMNTEAFF
TRBJ2-7,TRBV14,-,TRBD1,TGTGCCAGCAGCCAAGGACAGCGGTTGACAGGGTCCTACGAGCAGTACTTC,CASSQGQRLTGSYEQYF
TRBJ2-2,TRBV25-1,few,TRBD1,TGTGCCAGCGGGGACAGGTACACCGGGGAGCTGTTTTTT,CASGDRYTGELFF
TRBJ1-5,TRBV4-3,-,-,TGCGCCAGCAGCCAAGATTACAGGGCGCTAGGGCCCCAGCATTTT,CASSQDYRALGPQHF
TRBJ1-2,TRBV20-1,-,-,TGCAGTGCTAGGTTCGACTATGGCTACACCTTC,CSARFDYGYTF
TRBJ1-3,TRBV27,-,-,TGTGCCACCCAACATGGAAACACCATATATTTT,CATQHGNTIYF
TRBJ2-7,TRBV5-1,-,TRBD2,TGCGCCAGCTCGCGAACTAGCGGGAGGCTCACTAGGGGAGAGCAGTACTTC,CASSRTSGRLTRGEQYF
TRBJ2-1,TRBV5-1,-,TRBD2,TGCGCCAGCAGCAGGACCGGGACTAGCGTTTACAATGAGCAGTTCTTC,CASSRTGTSVYNEQFF
TRBJ2-7,TRBV18,-,-,TGTGCCAGCTCACCATCGGGGACAAACTACGAGCAGTACTTC,CASSPSGTNYEQYF
TRBJ2-3,TRBV10-3,-,-,TGTGCCATCAGTGACCCCGGGTGGGATGGCACAGATACGCAGTATTTT,CAISDPGWDGTDTQYF
TRBJ2-1,TRBV2,-,TRBD2,TGTGCCAGCAGTGAACGGGGGGGGAGGTCCTACAATGAGCAGTTCTTC,CASSERGGRSYNEQFF
TRBJ2-7,TRBV28,-,TRBD2,TGTGCCAGCAGTGACCCTGCGGGGGGCGGAAGCTACGAGCAGTACTTC,CASSDPAGGGSYEQYF
TRBJ2-1,TRBV2,-,-,TGTGCCAGCCGGATAGGGGACAATGAGCAGTTCTTC,CASRIGDNEQFF